Listed below are T cell receptor beta chains from one sample, sequenced in a study of blood T cells in healthy people across ages. Each CDR3 protein gets one entry after TCRdb re-called the 5' RACE reads with MiXCR. The sample holds around 790,000 distinct CDR3 sequences, around 42% seen once. The source material was blood. The receptors stem from a man in his 60s in good health. CDR3s leave out the opening cysteine and the closing phenylalanine or tryptophan. The order of the fields is V gene, CDR3 protein.

V: TRBV20-1
CDR3: SARVKSSYYGYT

V: TRBV27
CDR3: ASSLYGRGFKDTQY

V: TRBV27
CDR3: ASSLVAGSNQPQH

V: TRBV7-9
CDR3: ASSLRDLGSNEQF

V: TRBV29-1
CDR3: SVERGEGTDTQY

V: TRBV9
CDR3: ASSVGQGYTGELF

V: TRBV20-1
CDR3: SASQQGTREKLF

V: TRBV20-1
CDR3: SGRDRDSYEQY

V: TRBV27
CDR3: ASRDLGLSGYT

V: TRBV11-2
CDR3: ASTPGGEFDEQY

V: TRBV29-1
CDR3: SVGVNYNEQF

V: TRBV19
CDR3: ASSMQGAGPYEQY

V: TRBV6-2/TRBV6-3
CDR3: ASSPGQIFYEQY

V: TRBV7-3
CDR3: ASSLGGGGDTQY

V: TRBV6-2/TRBV6-3
CDR3: ASSNQVPEQF

V: TRBV18
CDR3: ASSPPRVRESTDTQY

V: TRBV20-1
CDR3: SAPSGTSTYNEQY

V: TRBV10-3
CDR3: AISEGQYNSPLH

V: TRBV5-5
CDR3: ASSLDRQNTDTQY

V: TRBV20-1
CDR3: SARDFTGSNYGYI

V: TRBV20-1
CDR3: SASYQSYEQY

V: TRBV2
CDR3: ASREGGSSYNEQY